Sequencing of this TCR beta chain was carried out in a study of OX40 agonist ivuxolimab in advanced cancers. The J segment lost 2 bases and the V segment lost 5 bases, leaving 5 bases of the junction unmatched. The CDR3 is 16 amino acids. Germline V lookup: CDR1 MDHEN, CDR2 SYDVKM. The protocol was immunoSEQ multiplex PCR, while the TCRdb copy is restricted to in-frame clones and leaves out a portion. The table includes 50,000 to 65,000 clones, approximately 88% detected once. Only one count was recorded for this clone. Its specificity is not known. Study conclusions and caveats: Clonal expansion was seen in CD4+ and CD8+ blood T cells by week 6 at 0.1 to 3.0 mg/kg. Certain nonresponders additionally had low normalized T-cell clonal expansion. Among expanded peripheral T cells, antigen specificity went undetermined.

The origin of this receptor is an adult with an advanced solid tumor such as melanoma, head and neck, liver or kidney cancer. The V call is TRBV28, the J call TRBJ2-1; 11 positions match TRBD2. The source material was CD4+ or CD8+ T cells sorted from blood, sampled in a trial of the OX40 agonist ivuxolimab. The CDR3 reads CASSPQLAGAYNEQFF. CDR3 coding DNA: TGTGCCAGCAGTCCACAACTAGCGGGAGCCTACAATGAGCAGTTCTTC.